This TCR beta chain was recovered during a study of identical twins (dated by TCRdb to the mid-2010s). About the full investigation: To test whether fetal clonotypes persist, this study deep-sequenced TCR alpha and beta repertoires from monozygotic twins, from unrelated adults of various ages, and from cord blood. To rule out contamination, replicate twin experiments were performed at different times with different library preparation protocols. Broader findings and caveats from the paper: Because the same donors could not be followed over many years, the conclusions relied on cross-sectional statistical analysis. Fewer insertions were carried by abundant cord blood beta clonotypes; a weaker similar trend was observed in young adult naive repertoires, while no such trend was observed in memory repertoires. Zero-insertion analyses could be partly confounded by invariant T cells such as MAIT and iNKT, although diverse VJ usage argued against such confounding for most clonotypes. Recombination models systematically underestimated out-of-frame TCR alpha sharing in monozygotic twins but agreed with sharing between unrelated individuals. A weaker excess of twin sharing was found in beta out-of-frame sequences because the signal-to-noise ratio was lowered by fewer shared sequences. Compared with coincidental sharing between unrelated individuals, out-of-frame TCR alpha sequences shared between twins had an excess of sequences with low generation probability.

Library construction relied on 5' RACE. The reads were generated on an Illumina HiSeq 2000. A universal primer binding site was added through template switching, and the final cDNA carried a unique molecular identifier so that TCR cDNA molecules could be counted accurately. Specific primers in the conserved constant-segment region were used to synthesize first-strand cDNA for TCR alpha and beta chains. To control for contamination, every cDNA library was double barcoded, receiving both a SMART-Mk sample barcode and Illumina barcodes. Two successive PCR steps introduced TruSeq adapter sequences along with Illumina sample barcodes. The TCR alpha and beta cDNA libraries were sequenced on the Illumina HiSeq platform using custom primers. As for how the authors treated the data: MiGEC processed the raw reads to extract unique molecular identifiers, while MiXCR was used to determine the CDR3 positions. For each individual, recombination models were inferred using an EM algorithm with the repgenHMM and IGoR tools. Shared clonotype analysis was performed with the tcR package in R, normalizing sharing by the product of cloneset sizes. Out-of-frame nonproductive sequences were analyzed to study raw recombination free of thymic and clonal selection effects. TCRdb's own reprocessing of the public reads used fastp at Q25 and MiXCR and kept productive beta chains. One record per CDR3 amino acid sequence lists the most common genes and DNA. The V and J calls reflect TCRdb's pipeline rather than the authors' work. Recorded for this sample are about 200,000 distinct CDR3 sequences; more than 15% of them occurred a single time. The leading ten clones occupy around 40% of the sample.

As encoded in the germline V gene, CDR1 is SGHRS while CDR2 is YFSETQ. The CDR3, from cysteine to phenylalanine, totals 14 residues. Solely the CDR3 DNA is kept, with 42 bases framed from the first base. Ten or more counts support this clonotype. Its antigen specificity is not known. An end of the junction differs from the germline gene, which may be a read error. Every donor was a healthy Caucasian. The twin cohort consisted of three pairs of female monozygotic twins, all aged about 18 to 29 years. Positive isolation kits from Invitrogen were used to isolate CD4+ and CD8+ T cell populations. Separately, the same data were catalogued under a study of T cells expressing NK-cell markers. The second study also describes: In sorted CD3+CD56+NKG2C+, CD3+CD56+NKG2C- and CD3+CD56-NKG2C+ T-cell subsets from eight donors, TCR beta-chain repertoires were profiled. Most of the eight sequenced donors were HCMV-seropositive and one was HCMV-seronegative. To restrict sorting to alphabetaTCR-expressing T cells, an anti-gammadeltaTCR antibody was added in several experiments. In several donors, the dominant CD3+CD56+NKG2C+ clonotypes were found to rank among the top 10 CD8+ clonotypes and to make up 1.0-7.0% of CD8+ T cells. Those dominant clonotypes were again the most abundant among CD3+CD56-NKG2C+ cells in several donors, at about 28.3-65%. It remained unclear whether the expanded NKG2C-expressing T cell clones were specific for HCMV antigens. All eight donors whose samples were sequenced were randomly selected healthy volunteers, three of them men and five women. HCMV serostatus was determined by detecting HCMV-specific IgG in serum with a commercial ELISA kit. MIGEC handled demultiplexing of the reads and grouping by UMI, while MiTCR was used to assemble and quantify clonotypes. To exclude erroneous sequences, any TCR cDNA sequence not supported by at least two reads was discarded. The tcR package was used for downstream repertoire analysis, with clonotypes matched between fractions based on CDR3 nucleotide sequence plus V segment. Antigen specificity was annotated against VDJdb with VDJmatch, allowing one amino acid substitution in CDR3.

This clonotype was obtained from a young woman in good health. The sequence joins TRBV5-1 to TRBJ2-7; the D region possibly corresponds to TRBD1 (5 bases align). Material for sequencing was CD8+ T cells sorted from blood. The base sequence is TGTGCCAGCAGTTTAACAGGAGACAGCTACGAGCAGTACTTC. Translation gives CASSLTGDSYEQYF.